These 17 T cell receptor beta chains share one sample of origin, sequenced in a study of blood T cells in healthy people across ages (dated by TCRdb to the mid-2010s). Libraries were constructed by 5' RACE. Sequenced using an Illumina HiSeq 2500. The second PCR ran for roughly 7 to 12 cycles and used a J-beta primer mix along with a sample-barcoded 5' primer. TCRdb took the public reads, trimmed them with fastp at Q25, ran MiXCR for clone calling and kept in-frame beta chains. Identical CDR3 proteins give one entry, which carries the most common genes and DNA. The sample table lists under 1,100,000 distinct CDR3 sequences, under 30% of them with a count of one. The ten largest account for about 0.8% of the sample. This sample was shared with a second study, whose subject was T cells of mothers and their children.

Material for sequencing was blood. The receptors stem from a girl aged 2-9 years in good health.

Only one count was recorded for this clonotype. The genes are TRBV4-3 and TRBJ2-1; 10 bases are shared with TRBD1. The CDR3 covers 16 residues. V lost 4 bases, J lost 4 bases, and 7 bases stayed unmatched. The V gene's germline CDR1 is LGHNA and CDR2 YSLEER. Written as DNA, the CDR3 is TGCGCCAGCAGCCGCTTGCCGGGACAGGGGTACAATGAGCAGTTCTTC. Translation gives CASSRLPGQGYNEQFF.

The genes are TRBV2 and TRBJ1-3, with TRBD1 as a possible D gene (6 bases). Per the germline V gene, CDR1 is SNHLY and CDR2 is FYNNEI. The CDR3 sequence is 16 residues long. The V end was cut by 6 bases, the J end by 0 bases, with 15 bases between. This chain's CDR3 is CASSLLGGHSGNTIYF. Written as DNA, the CDR3 is TGTGCCAGCAGCCTGCTTGGGGGGCACTCTGGAAACACCATATATTTT.

This clonotype has a handful of counts. The chain uses TRBV20-1 and TRBJ1-1; D remains ambiguous. The length of the CDR3 is 16 residues. Looked up from germline, CDR1 is DFQATT and CDR2 is SNEGSKA (reference sequence). Trimming removed 2 bases from V and 11 bases from J, with 27 bases in between. The CDR3 DNA follows: TGCAGTGCTAGAAATGCGAGAGGAGGGCCCGGAATCTCTGCTTTCTTT. Translation: CSARNARGGPGISAFF.

This clonotype was observed a handful of times. V and J are TRBV29-1 and TRBJ2-5; TRBD1 is a possible D gene (6 bases). The J call may be mistaken, given a closer DNA end match to TRBJ2-1. The V gene's germline CDR1 is SQVTM and CDR2 ANQGSEA. The CDR3 length is 12 residues. For the CDR3, the DNA is TGCAGCGTTGAATGGCAGGGGAATGAGCAGTTCTTC. This encodes CSVEWQGNEQFF.

The gene calls are TRBV20-1 and TRBJ2-7; D may be TRBD2 (6 bases). Trimming took off 5 bases at V and 4 bases at J, with 21 bases between the two ends. Per the germline V gene, CDR1 is DFQATT and CDR2 is SNEGSKA (reference sequence). The CDR3 is made up of 15 amino acids. CDR3 DNA: TGCAGTGCTTTACCTACTAGCCGCCTAAATTACGAGCAGTACTTC. Translation: CSALPTSRLNYEQYF.

The chain joins TRBV12-3 or TRBV12-4 to TRBJ1-6; 8 nucleotides agree with TRBD1. The CDR3 spans 12 residues. V lost 8 bases, J lost 14 bases, and 8 bases stayed unmatched. The CDR3 protein is CASQQGGSALHF. The CDR3 DNA reads as TGTGCCAGCCAACAGGGGGGGTCGGCCCTCCACTTT.

V is TRBV27 and J is TRBJ1-1; D gene uncertain. The V gene's germline CDR1 is MNHEY and CDR2 SMNVEV (reference sequence). Trimming stripped 6 bases from V and 6 bases from J, with 14 bases between. The CDR3 has 13 amino acids. As DNA, the CDR3 is TGTGCCAGCAGATACAAGGATTGGGCTGAAGCTTTCTTT. Its translation: CASRYKDWAEAFF.

This clonotype showed up just a few times. The chain couples TRBV7-3 to TRBJ1-5, with 8 nucleotides matching TRBD1. Germline V CDR1 and CDR2: SGHTA, FQGTGA. The CDR3 covers 13 residues. The CDR3 protein is CAPNPGGRQPQHF. The CDR3 DNA reads TGTGCACCAAACCCAGGGGGCCGTCAGCCCCAGCATTTT.

This clonotype showed up just once. The chain joins TRBV11-2 to TRBJ2-1; 7 bases agree with TRBD1. The J call may be faulty, since TRBJ2-7 better matches the DNA end. Germline V lookup: CDR1 SGHAT, CDR2 FQNNGV. The CDR3 runs to 13 residues. CDR3 amino acids: CASSLQWTGGQYF. CDR3 DNA: TGTGCCAGCAGCTTACAATGGACAGGAGGGCAGTACTTC.

This clonotype was recorded a few times. The chain couples TRBV4-3 to TRBJ2-5; a weak D match, TRBD2 (5 bases). The last part of the DNA fits TRBJ2-1 better; the J call may be wrong. This CDR3 is built from 14 residues. The germline gives CDR1 LGHNA, CDR2 YSLEER. The CDR3 nucleotides read TGCGCCAGCAGCCTCGGGGTCCTAAACAATGAGCAGTTCTTC. It is translated as CASSLGVLNNEQFF.

The chain is built from TRBV5-1 and TRBJ1-1; tentative D call: TRBD1 (5 bases). The CDR3 consists of 15 residues. Germline values: CDR1 SGHRS, CDR2 YFSETQ. The V gene lost 0 bases and the J gene lost 4 bases, with 13 bases spanning the gap. CDR3 in amino acids: CASSLARWGTTEAFF. The CDR3 DNA follows: TGCGCCAGCAGCTTGGCCCGGTGGGGGACCACTGAAGCTTTCTTT.

The chain carries TRBV4-3 and TRBJ2-1; 8 bases are shared with TRBD1. The trim removed 2 bases at V and 5 bases at J, leaving 8 bases unmatched. Germline-derived CDR1 and CDR2 are LGHNA and YSLEER. The CDR3 is made up of 16 amino acids. CDR3 region: CASSQNPGQADNEQFF. DNA of the CDR3: TGCGCCAGCAGCCAAAATCCGGGACAGGCGGACAATGAGCAGTTCTTC.

The V gene is TRBV3-1, the J gene TRBJ2-5; maybe TRBD1 (6 bases). The J call is uncertain, as TRBJ2-7 better fits the DNA end. Germline assignment: CDR1 LGHDT and CDR2 YNNKEL (reference sequence). This CDR3 spans 16 amino acids. CDR3 DNA sequence: TGTGCCAGCAGCGACCGGGACACACCCAGCTCCTACGAGCAGTACTTC. This encodes CASSDRDTPSSYEQYF.

The chain carries TRBV20-1 and TRBJ2-1, with TRBD1 matching 8 bases. V was clipped by 6 bases and J by 2 bases; unmatched bases: 6. The V gene's germline CDR1 is DFQATT and CDR2 SNEGSKA (reference sequence). The CDR3 spans 14 residues. The CDR3 loop reads CSARQGPPYNEQFF. CDR3 nucleotides: TGCAGTGCCAGACAGGGGCCCCCCTACAATGAGCAGTTCTTC.

The genes are TRBV28 and TRBJ2-5, with D possibly TRBD2 on 6 matching bases. CDR3 length: 13 amino acids. With 3 bases removed from V and 7 bases from J, the gap between germline ends came to 12 bases. Germline assignment: CDR1 MDHEN and CDR2 SYDVKM. The chain's CDR3 is CASSFLQGGTQYF. CDR3 sequence (DNA): TGTGCCAGCAGTTTTTTGCAGGGAGGGACCCAGTACTTC. Drawing the rest from reference TRBV28 and TRBJ2-5, the complete variable domain is DVKVTQSSRYLVKRTGEKVFLECVQDMDHENMFWYRQDPGLGLRLIYFSYDVKMKEKGDIPEGYSVSREKKERFSLILESASTNQTSMYLCASSFLQGGTQYFGPGTRLLVL.

This CDR3 is CASSNTGTSTDTQYF. The CDR3 nucleotides are TGTGCCAGCAGTAATACCGGCACTAGCACAGATACGCAGTATTTT. J is TRBJ2-3 and V is TRBV3-1; no firm D call. Between the trimmed V and J ends, which lost 6 bases and 0 bases, there was a span of 13 bases. The V gene's germline CDR1 is LGHDT and CDR2 YNNKEL (reference sequence). This CDR3 region has 15 residues.

CDR3 DNA sequence: TGTGCCAGCAGCTTAGGGACAGGGGGCGGTTATGGCTACACCTTC. It codes for CASSLGTGGGYGYTF. The J gene is TRBJ1-2, the V gene TRBV7-2; TRBD1 aligns across 11 bases. From germline, CDR1 is SGHTA and CDR2 FQGNSA. After removal of 1 base from V and 5 bases from J, the junction contained 3 bases not matched to a gene. The CDR3 contains 15 residues.